A selection of T cell receptor beta chains follows, all from one sample in a study of spatial heterogeneity in lung cancer. A single record per CDR3 protein comes from TCRdb applying MiXCR to the 5' RACE reads. Here the sample spans 40,000 or so distinct CDR3 sequences, around 7.2% being singletons. The sample in question was PBMCs, obtained at surgery. The receptors originated from a male donor with early-stage non-small cell lung cancer. CDR3s include the opening cysteine and the closing phenylalanine or tryptophan. A D gene is named only where the DNA matches it firmly. For some rows the clone size is stated as once, few or many, or as a class when expanded; others skip it.

j_call | d_call | v_call | clone_size | cdr3_aa | cdr3_nt
TRBJ1-2 | TRBD1 | TRBV20-1 | few | CSARTGTGKYGYTF | TGCAGTGCCAGGACCGGGACAGGGAAATATGGCTACACCTTC
TRBJ1-4 | TRBD1 | TRBV29-1 | few | CSVTDRRTNEKLFF | TGCAGCGTTACGGACAGGCGGACTAATGAAAAACTGTTTTTT
TRBJ2-1 | . | TRBV20-1 | many | CSAPKSGYNEQFF | TGCAGTGCCCCGAAAAGCGGATACAATGAGCAGTTCTTC
TRBJ2-6 | TRBD1 | TRBV7-8 | few | CASRTGPGANVLTF | TGTGCCAGCAGGACAGGGCCCGGGGCCAACGTCCTGACTTTC
TRBJ2-3 | TRBD2 | TRBV7-9 | many | CAGEVAGVSTDTQYF | TGTGCCGGAGAAGTAGCGGGGGTCAGCACAGATACGCAGTATTTT
TRBJ2-1 | . | TRBV13 | . | CASSQKGPDSNEQFF | TGTGCCAGCAGCCAAAAAGGACCGGACAGCAATGAGCAGTTCTTC
TRBJ2-7 | . | TRBV7-8 | few | CASSLVPGSYEQYF | TGTGCCAGCAGCTTAGTCCCAGGCTCCTACGAGCAGTACTTC
TRBJ1-2 | . | TRBV6-5 | . | CASKGGPGHYGYTF | TGTGCCAGCAAAGGGGGTCCGGGGCACTATGGCTACACCTTC
TRBJ1-2 | . | TRBV12-3/TRBV12-4 | few | CASSYRDSEGYTF | TGTGCCAGCAGTTACCGGGACTCTGAGGGCTACACCTTC
TRBJ1-1 | . | TRBV20-1 | many | CSARANEAFF | TGCAGTGCTAGAGCAAATGAAGCTTTCTTT
TRBJ1-4 | . | TRBV4-3 | many | CASSQDGEPRSEKLFF | TGCGCCAGCAGCCAAGATGGCGAACCCAGGAGTGAAAAACTGTTTTTT
TRBJ2-3 | TRBD2 | TRBV29-1 | many | CSALETSLTDTQYF | TGCAGCGCTCTAGAGACTAGCTTGACAGATACGCAGTATTTT
TRBJ2-5 | TRBD1 | TRBV19 | . | CAVGQGAMETQYF | TGTGCCGTCGGACAGGGGGCGATGGAGACCCAGTACTTC
TRBJ2-1 | TRBD2 | TRBV4-2 | many | CASSQDGPAGGPRNEQFF | TGTGCCAGCAGCCAAGACGGCCCAGCGGGAGGACCTCGCAATGAGCAGTTCTTC
TRBJ1-1 | . | TRBV6-1 | many | CASRNAGQLNTEAFF | TGTGCCAGCAGAAACGCCGGACAGTTGAACACTGAAGCTTTCTTT
TRBJ2-7 | . | TRBV20-1 | . | CSARGGVMDEQYF | TGCAGTGCTAGAGGTGGGGTAATGGACGAGCAGTACTTC
TRBJ2-1 | TRBD2 | TRBV6-5 | many | CASSYSETSGIGEQFF | TGTGCCAGCAGTTACTCTGAGACTAGCGGGATAGGTGAGCAGTTCTTC
TRBJ1-3 | . | TRBV20-1 | . | CSARDSTGSRGNTIYF | TGCAGTGCTAGAGATTCCACGGGGTCTCGTGGAAACACCATATATTTT
TRBJ2-3 | . | TRBV7-3 | few | CASSFNGGPADTQYF | TGTGCCAGCAGCTTTAACGGGGGACCCGCCGATACGCAGTATTTT
TRBJ1-1 | . | TRBV5-1 | many | CASSPLTENTEAFF | TGCGCCAGCAGCCCCCTTACAGAGAACACTGAAGCTTTCTTT
TRBJ2-1 | TRBD1 | TRBV7-2 | . | CASSPLGGTGVYNEQFF | TGTGCCAGCAGCCCCCTGGGGGGGACAGGGGTTTACAATGAGCAGTTCTTC
TRBJ1-1 | . | TRBV20-1 | many | CSANRGRMGNTEAFF | TGCAGTGCTAATAGAGGACGGATGGGTAACACTGAAGCTTTCTTT
TRBJ1-1 | TRBD1 | TRBV5-1 | . | CASSLASTGVGTEAFF | TGCGCCAGCAGCTTGGCCTCGACAGGGGTGGGGACTGAAGCTTTCTTT
TRBJ2-1 | TRBD2 | TRBV4-3 | many | CASSRSLAGVLTHNEQFF | TGCGCCAGCAGCCGGTCACTAGCGGGAGTATTAACACACAATGAGCAGTTCTTC
TRBJ1-1 | . | TRBV7-3 | . | CASSPTFSRTEALF | TGTGCCAGCAGCCCAACATTCAGTCGCACTGAAGCTCTCTTT
TRBJ1-4 | . | TRBV2 | many | CASRIQTGEKLFF | TGTGCCAGCAGAATTCAGACCGGTGAAAAACTGTTTTTT
TRBJ2-7 | TRBD1 | TRBV29-1 | . | CSVEGRGGREQYF | TGCAGCGTTGAGGGAAGAGGGGGCAGGGAGCAGTACTTC
TRBJ2-5 | . | TRBV29-1 | many | CSVVKQGNQETQYF | TGCAGCGTTGTAAAGCAGGGGAACCAAGAGACCCAGTACTTC
TRBJ2-3 | . | TRBV4-3 | few | CASSQDLGPTDTQYF | TGCGCCAGCAGCCAAGACTTGGGGCCCACAGATACGCAGTATTTT
TRBJ2-3 | . | TRBV19 | few | CASSIADTQYF | TGTGCCAGTAGTATAGCTGATACGCAGTATTTT
TRBJ2-6 | TRBD1 | TRBV18 | many | CASSPQTGIGANVLTF | TGTGCCAGCTCACCCCAGACAGGGATCGGGGCCAACGTCCTGACTTTC
TRBJ1-1 | . | TRBV6-2/TRBV6-3 | many | CASSSEGEAFF | TGTGCCAGCAGTTCTGAAGGTGAAGCTTTCTTT
TRBJ2-1 | . | TRBV4-3 | many | CASSQDSALGYNEQFF | TGCGCCAGCAGCCAAGATTCGGCTCTTGGCTACAATGAGCAGTTCTTC
TRBJ2-1 | TRBD2 | TRBV2 | many | CASSTYGGSGEDEQFF | TGTGCCAGCAGTACCTATGGGGGTAGCGGGGAGGATGAGCAGTTCTTC
TRBJ2-3 | . | TRBV12-5 | . | CAAKSTTHGTDTQYF | TGTGCTGCCAAGTCTACTACCCACGGCACAGATACGCAGTATTTT
TRBJ2-1 | . | TRBV3-1 | many | CASSQATGGSYNEQFF | TGTGCCAGCAGCCAAGCGACAGGAGGGTCCTACAATGAGCAGTTCTTC
TRBJ2-3 | TRBD2 | TRBV12-3/TRBV12-4 | . | CASSSNPTSADTQYF | TGTGCCAGCAGTTCGAACCCGACTAGCGCGGATACGCAGTATTTT
TRBJ2-2 | . | TRBV12-3/TRBV12-4 | medium-sized | CASSRPETGELFF | TGTGCCAGCAGTCGCCCCGAGACCGGGGAGCTGTTTTTT
TRBJ2-1 | . | TRBV14 | many | CASSQESTIEQFF | TGTGCCAGCAGCCAAGAGTCTACGATTGAGCAGTTCTTC
TRBJ2-1 | TRBD2 | TRBV12-3/TRBV12-4 | few | CASSTLAGGNEQFF | TGTGCCAGCAGTACATTAGCGGGGGGAAATGAGCAGTTCTTC
TRBJ1-3 | . | TRBV2 | many | CASRGDVSGNTIYF | TGTGCCAGCCGGGGAGACGTTTCTGGAAACACCATATATTTT
TRBJ2-1 | . | TRBV15 | many | CATSSSSSPYNEQFF | TGTGCCACCAGCAGTTCTAGTTCACCCTACAATGAGCAGTTCTTC
TRBJ2-1 | . | TRBV11-3 | . | CASSLRSSYNEQFF | TGTGCCAGCAGCCTCCGGAGCTCCTACAATGAGCAGTTCTTC
TRBJ1-6 | . | TRBV14 | many | CASSQDFGGANSPLHF | TGTGCCAGCAGCCAAGATTTTGGGGGCGCGAATTCACCCCTCCACTTT
TRBJ1-2 | . | TRBV18 | many | CASSPPDSFNYGYTF | TGTGCCAGCTCACCACCGGACAGTTTTAACTATGGCTACACCTTC
TRBJ2-1 | TRBD2 | TRBV12-3/TRBV12-4 | . | CASTPELAASYNEQFF | TGTGCCAGCACCCCGGAGCTAGCGGCATCCTACAATGAGCAGTTCTTC
TRBJ2-1 | . | TRBV7-2 | many | CASSVDRGAEQFF | TGTGCCAGCAGCGTAGATCGGGGGGCTGAGCAGTTCTTC
TRBJ1-1 | . | TRBV19 | . | CASSGHRVTTEAFF | TGTGCCAGTAGTGGCCACAGGGTTACGACTGAAGCTTTCTTT
TRBJ2-3 | TRBD1 | TRBV12-3/TRBV12-4 | many | CASSSRGGQGTDTQYF | TGTGCCAGCAGTTCTCGGGGCGGACAGGGCACAGATACGCAGTATTTT
TRBJ2-7 | . | TRBV10-3 | many | CAIKARTGPEQYF | TGTGCCATCAAGGCCCGTACAGGGCCCGAGCAGTACTTC
TRBJ1-6 | . | TRBV5-1 | many | CASSPAGGTVESPLHF | TGCGCCAGCAGCCCGGCGGGGGGGACGGTAGAGTCACCCCTCCACTTT
TRBJ2-4 | TRBD2 | TRBV2 | many | CASSGTSQNIQYF | TGTGCCAGCAGCGGGACTAGCCAAAACATTCAGTACTTC
TRBJ2-1 | . | TRBV20-1 | many | CSARGTAQFF | TGCAGTGCCAGGGGGACTGCGCAGTTCTTC
TRBJ2-6 | TRBD2 | TRBV3-1 | few | CASSQDNGRFGANVLTF | TGTGCCAGCAGCCAGGATAACGGGAGGTTTGGGGCCAACGTCCTGACTTTC
TRBJ2-2 | . | TRBV7-9 | . | CASSPSPTRAGELFF | TGTGCCAGCAGCCCCTCCCCCACCCGGGCCGGGGAGCTGTTTTTT
TRBJ2-7 | . | TRBV21-1 | many | CASSKERDRGYEQYF | TGTGCCAGCAGCAAAGAAAGGGACAGAGGCTACGAGCAGTACTTC
TRBJ1-2 | TRBD1 | TRBV29-1 | many | CSVLADRAGGYTF | TGCAGCGTTCTAGCGGACAGGGCTGGTGGCTACACCTTC